Below, one T cell receptor beta chain is given with its context. The data derive from a study of circulating and synovial CD4+ cells in juvenile arthritis. Here immunoSEQ multiplex PCR was the method, and the copy in TCRdb shows in-frame clones only, minus some. The sample holds some 15,000 clones; 91% are singletons and the top ten take 0.73%. Germline V lookup: CDR1 ENHRY, CDR2 SYGVKD. Trimming left V 4 bases short and J 7 bases short, with 8 bases between. CDR3 length: 12 amino acids. This TCR came from a human donor with juvenile idiopathic arthritis. Material: CD4+ T cells from blood. The chain recombines TRBV10-3 with TRBJ2-1, with a possible D match to TRBD1 (6 bases). The CDR3 region has the DNA TGTGCCATCAGTGGGGGGCCTAATGAGCAGTTCTTC. It is translated as CAISGGPNEQFF.